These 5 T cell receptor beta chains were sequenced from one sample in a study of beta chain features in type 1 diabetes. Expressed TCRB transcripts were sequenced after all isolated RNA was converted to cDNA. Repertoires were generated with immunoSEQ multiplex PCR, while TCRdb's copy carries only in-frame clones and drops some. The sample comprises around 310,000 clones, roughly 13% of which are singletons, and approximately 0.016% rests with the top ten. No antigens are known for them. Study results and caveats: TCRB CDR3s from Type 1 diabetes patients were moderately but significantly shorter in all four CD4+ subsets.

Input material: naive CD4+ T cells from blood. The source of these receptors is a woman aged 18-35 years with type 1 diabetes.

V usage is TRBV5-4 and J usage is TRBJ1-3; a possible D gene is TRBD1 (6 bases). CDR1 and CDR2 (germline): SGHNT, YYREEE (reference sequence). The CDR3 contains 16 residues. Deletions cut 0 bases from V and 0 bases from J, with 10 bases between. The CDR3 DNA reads TGTGCCAGCAGCTTGGGCGGGGGCCGCTCTGGAAACACCATATATTTT. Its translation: CASSLGGGRSGNTIYF. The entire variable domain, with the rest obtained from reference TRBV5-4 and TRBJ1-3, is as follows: ETGVTQSPTHLIKTRGQQVTLRCSSQSGHNTVSWYQQALGQGPQFIFQYYREEENGRGNFPPRFSGLQFPNYSSELNVNALELDDSALYLCASSLGGGRSGNTIYFGEGSWLTVV.

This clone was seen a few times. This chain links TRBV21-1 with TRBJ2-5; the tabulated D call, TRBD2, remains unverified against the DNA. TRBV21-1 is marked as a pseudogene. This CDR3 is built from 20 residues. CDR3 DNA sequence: TGTGCCAGCAGCGCTCATAGGACTAGCGGGGCCGCCCACGTCCAAGAGACCCAGTACTTC. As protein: CASSAHRTSGAAHVQETQYF.

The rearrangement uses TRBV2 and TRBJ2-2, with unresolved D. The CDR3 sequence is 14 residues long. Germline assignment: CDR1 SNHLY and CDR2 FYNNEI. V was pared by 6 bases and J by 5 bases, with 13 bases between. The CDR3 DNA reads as TGTGCCAGCAGCCACGCCGGGTATACCGGGGAGCTGTTTTTT. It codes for CASSHAGYTGELFF. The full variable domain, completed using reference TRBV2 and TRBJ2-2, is EPEVTQTPSHQVTQMGQEVILRCVPISNHLYFYWYRQILGQKVEFLVSFYNNEISEKSEIFDDQFSVERPDGSNFTLKIRSTKLEDSAMYFCASSHAGYTGELFFGEGSRLTVL.

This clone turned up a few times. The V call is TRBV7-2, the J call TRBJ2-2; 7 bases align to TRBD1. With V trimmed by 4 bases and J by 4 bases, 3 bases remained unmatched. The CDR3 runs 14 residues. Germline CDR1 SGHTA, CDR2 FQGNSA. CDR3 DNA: TGTGCCAGCAGCTCGACAGGGAGCACCGGGGAGCTGTTTTTT. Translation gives CASSSTGSTGELFF.

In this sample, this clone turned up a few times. In nucleotides, the CDR3 is TGTGCCAGCAGCCGGGGAGGGGTTTCTAGCACTGAAGCTTTCTTT. As protein: CASSRGGVSSTEAFF. This chain connects TRBV5-4 to TRBJ1-1, with D perhaps matching TRBD1 (5 bases). Trimming cost V 4 bases and J 4 bases, with 17 bases left between them. The V gene's germline CDR1 is SGHNT and CDR2 YYREEE (reference sequence). The CDR3 length is 15 residues.